This TCR beta chain was sequenced in a study of response to subunit inactivated influenza vaccine. Study-wide findings and caveats: With each seasonal influenza vaccination, the authors suggested, few new T cells are recruited.

CDR3 length: 15 amino acids. Per the germline V gene, CDR1 is SGHRS and CDR2 is YFSETQ. V trimming: 3 bases; J trimming: 2 bases; junction bases outside the gene matches: 5. TCRdb used MiXCR to reprocess the RT-PCR reads, holding one entry per CDR3 protein. This table holds hundreds of thousands of distinct CDR3 sequences, 12% found once. Turning to this clonotype: Its antigen is undetermined.

The TCR sequence derives from a man aged 45-65 years who received an inactivated influenza vaccine. The chain recombines TRBV5-1 with TRBJ2-5; TRBD1 aligns across 9 bases. The specimen was PBMCs from blood, collected on the day of vaccination. The CDR3 nucleotides are TGCGCCAGCAGCTCGGACAGGGGACGGCAAGAGACCCAGTACTTC. It yields the protein CASSSDRGRQETQYF.